The source of this T cell receptor beta chain is a study of shared clonotypes between healthy human individuals. Study-wide background: Three plates each covered CD4 naive and memory; CD8 naive two, CD8 memory one.

CDR1 SQVTM and CDR2 ANQGSEA come from the germline V gene. The CDR3 runs to 13 residues. V lost 6 bases to trimming and J lost 7 bases, with 19 bases between them. Libraries were prepared by immunoSEQ multiplex PCR; TCRdb keeps only in-frame clonotypes and omits some of them. The table has some 2,000,000 clones, approximately 96% seen once; the top ten hold roughly 0.13%. V gene TRBV29-1 combines with J gene TRBJ2-7; D tentatively fits TRBD1 or TRBD2 (5 bases each). The material sequenced was naive CD4+ T cells sorted from blood. Subset: CD45RA+ positively selected. This receptor was taken from a man between 18 and 29 years old in good health. The chain's CDR3 is CSVRRDGGFEQYF. The CDR3 DNA reads TGCAGCGTCCGCCGGGACGGTGGGTTTGAGCAGTACTTC.